This T cell receptor beta chain was documented in a study of shared clonotypes between healthy human individuals. On the study more broadly: The study drew on a couple of women and a few men aged 18 to 49 as donors. Plates per donor: three CD4 naive, three CD4 memory, two CD8 naive, one CD8 memory. Study-wide points: Non-shared clonotypes had lower generation probabilities than those shared by all four donors.

V was shortened by 4 bases and J by 0 bases, with 5 bases between the two germline ends. The CDR3 loop spans 13 amino acids. Germline assignment: CDR1 SGHDT and CDR2 YYEEEE. The assay was immunoSEQ multiplex PCR, and TCRdb's table has in-frame clones only and misses some. The table lists about 960,000 clones, about 80% of them singletons. In the CD4+ fraction, cells were divided into CD45RA+ naive and CD45RA-negative memory subsets. This clone was seen a handful of times. Its antigen is undetermined. This clonotype was obtained from a man between 18 and 35 years old in good health. Sequencing input: memory CD4+ T cells sorted from blood. Documented subset: CD45RA-negative fraction. The J gene is TRBJ1-5, the V gene TRBV5-6, with D unclear. The chain's CDR3 is CASSIGSNQPQHF. The CDR3 nucleotides are TGTGCCAGCAGCATAGGTAGCAATCAGCCCCAGCATTTT. The full variable domain, with the rest looked up from reference TRBV5-6 and TRBJ1-5, is DAGVTQSPTHLIKTRGQQVTLRCSPKSGHDTVSWYQQALGQGPQFIFQYYEEEERQRGNFPDRFSGHQFPNYSSELNVNALLLGDSALYLCASSIGSNQPQHFGDGTRLSIL.